This passage covers 17 T cell receptor beta chains from one sample sequenced in a study of T cell clones after liver transplantation. Sequencing used immunoSEQ multiplex PCR; TCRdb keeps in-frame clones, though not all of them. The sample gives tens of thousands of clones, approximately 87% of which show up once; 2.8% is in the top ten. This material consisted of CD4+ T cells from blood, taken at the 22-month timepoint. The receptors here all came from a human patient who received a liver transplant. Some T cells may originate from the graft donor.

The rearrangement uses TRBV9 and TRBJ2-7; weak D call: TRBD1 (6 bases). The CDR3 spans 15 residues. V lost 2 bases, J lost 3 bases, and 15 bases lay in between. Germline V gene data show CDR1 as SGDLS and CDR2 as YYNGEE. The CDR3 sequence: CASSVDTGLGYEQYF. CDR3 bases: TGTGCCAGCAGCGTGGATACAGGGCTCGGCTACGAGCAGTACTTC.

The rearrangement joins TRBV6-5 to TRBJ1-6, with 8 bases aligning to TRBD1. The CDR3 contains 15 residues. Germline loops: CDR1 MNHEY, CDR2 SVGAGI. V lost 6 bases and J lost 10; bases outside the gene matches: 11. For the CDR3, the DNA is TGTGCCAGCAGCCAGACGGGACAGGTCCAATCACCCCTCCACTTT. Its translation: CASSQTGQVQSPLHF.

The gene calls are TRBV6-1 and TRBJ2-5; TRBD1 is a possible D gene (6 bases). There are 12 residues in the CDR3. With 7 bases removed from V and 3 bases from J, the gap between germline ends came to 9 bases. Looked up from germline, CDR1 is MNHNS and CDR2 is SASEGT. CDR3: CASNSGEETQYF. CDR3 nucleotide sequence: TGTGCCAGCAACTCAGGGGAAGAGACCCAGTACTTC.

The CDR3 region has the DNA TGTGCCAGCAGCTTAGGAGGGAATGAAAAACTGTTTTTT. Its protein product is CASSLGGNEKLFF. This chain uses TRBV11-2 with TRBJ1-4, with D unclear. This CDR3 is 13 amino acids long. CDR1 is SGHAT, CDR2 FQNNGV, per germline. V lost 1 base and J lost 5, with 5 bases in between.

The chain carries TRBV6-5 and TRBJ2-3; TRBD1 might be the D (5 bases). The ends were cut back, 6 bases at V and 3 bases at J, with 10 bases in the middle. Germline V gene lookup returns CDR1 MNHEY and CDR2 SVGAGI. This CDR3 has 13 amino acids. CDR3 loop: CASSRQGTDTQYF. In DNA form, the CDR3 reads TGTGCCAGCAGCCGCCAGGGTACAGATACGCAGTATTTT.

This CDR3 is CAWEAGTGYEQYF. In DNA form, the CDR3 reads TGTGCCTGGGAAGCCGGGACCGGATACGAGCAGTACTTC. J is TRBJ2-7 and V is TRBV30; either TRBD1 or TRBD2 may fit D (5 bases each). V lost 5 bases, J lost 4 bases, and 15 bases lay in between. Germline lookup yields CDR1 GTSNPN and CDR2 SVGIG (reference sequence). CDR3 length: 13 residues.

This clone was recorded once. V is TRBV6-1 and J is TRBJ1-4; D is possibly TRBD1 (5 bases). This CDR3 region has 15 residues. V lost 5 bases, J lost 2 bases, and 12 bases lay in between. Germline values: CDR1 MNHNS, CDR2 SASEGT. The CDR3 nucleotides read TGTGCCAGCAGTTCCCTGGGGGGGACTAATGAAAAACTGTTTTTT. This sequence encodes CASSSLGGTNEKLFF.

Written as DNA, the CDR3 is TGTGCCAGCATAGCCTCGGGATCCTACGGCTACACCTTC. Amino acid sequence: CASIASGSYGYTF. The chain recombines TRBV19 with TRBJ1-2; D gene ambiguous. From germline, CDR1 is LNHDA and CDR2 SQIVND (reference sequence). This CDR3 contains 13 residues. The V end was cut by 9 bases, the J end by 8 bases, with 19 bases between.

The V and J genes are TRBV2 and TRBJ2-1, with TRBD2 identical over 11 bases. Germline loops: CDR1 SNHLY, CDR2 FYNNEI. The CDR3 has 14 amino acids. With V trimmed by 8 bases and J by 4 bases, 4 bases remained unmatched. CDR3 residues: CASLLAGGYNEQFF. As DNA, the CDR3 is TGTGCCAGCCTTCTAGCGGGGGGTTACAATGAGCAGTTCTTC. Supplemented by reference TRBV2 and TRBJ2-1, the full variable domain reads EPEVTQTPSHQVTQMGQEVILRCVPISNHLYFYWYRQILGQKVEFLVSFYNNEISEKSEIFDDQFSVERPDGSNFTLKIRSTKLEDSAMYFCASLLAGGYNEQFFGPGTRLTVL.

The rearrangement uses TRBV9 and TRBJ2-3; maybe TRBD2 (6 bases). V shed 4 bases and J shed 7 bases, with 16 bases lying between them. The CDR3 loop spans 14 amino acids. CDR1 SGDLS and CDR2 YYNGEE come from the germline V gene. The CDR3 sequence is CASSRPGVRNTQYF. The CDR3 bases are TGTGCCAGCAGCCGACCGGGGGTTCGAAATACGCAGTATTTT.

The V call is TRBV28, the J call TRBJ2-7; D remains ambiguous. Germline CDR1 is MDHEN and CDR2 is SYDVKM. The CDR3 length is 14 residues. Trimming pared 3 bases from V and 2 bases from J, leaving 11 bases between. The CDR3 sequence: CASSLYSPTYEQYF. CDR3 DNA sequence: TGTGCCAGCAGTTTGTACAGCCCGACCTACGAGCAGTACTTC. Full variable domain (missing parts from reference TRBV28 and TRBJ2-7): DVKVTQSSRYLVKRTGEKVFLECVQDMDHENMFWYRQDPGLGLRLIYFSYDVKMKEKGDIPEGYSVSREKKERFSLILESASTNQTSMYLCASSLYSPTYEQYFGPGTRLTVT.

The gene calls are TRBV11-2 and TRBJ1-4; D gene uncertain. The V end lost 4 bases, the J end lost 10 bases, and 19 bases lay between the germline ends. This CDR3 spans 15 amino acids. The germline gives CDR1 SGHAT, CDR2 FQNNGV. The chain's CDR3 is CASSYATGQLVKLFF. CDR3 DNA sequence: TGTGCCAGCAGCTACGCAACGGGCCAACTGGTAAAACTGTTTTTT. The entire variable domain, with the rest obtained from reference TRBV11-2 and TRBJ1-4, is as follows: EAGVAQSPRYKIIEKRQSVAFWCNPISGHATLYWYQQILGQGPKLLIQFQNNGVVDDSQLPKDRFSAERLKGVDSTLKIQPAKLEDSAVYLCASSYATGQLVKLFFGSGTQLSVL.

This clone showed up just a few times. The rearrangement uses TRBV25-1 and TRBJ2-7, with 7 nucleotides matching TRBD1. V shed 6 bases and J 5 bases; nucleotides not matched to a gene: 7. The CDR3 spans 13 residues. CDR1 is MGHDK, CDR2 SYGVNS, per germline. CDR3 in DNA: TGTGCCAGCAGCTCACAGGGGAACGACGAGCAGTACTTC. Encoded protein: CASSSQGNDEQYF.

J is TRBJ1-5 and V is TRBV19; weak D call: TRBD1 (6 bases). The CDR3 is 13 amino acids. Germline lookup yields CDR1 LNHDA and CDR2 SQIVND (reference sequence). Trimming shortened V by 11 bases and J by 3 bases, and 14 bases separated the two germline ends. This chain's CDR3 is CALSRDINQPQHF. CDR3 sequence (DNA): TGTGCCTTATCCCGGGACATCAATCAGCCCCAGCATTTT.

The chain combines TRBV4-1 with TRBJ1-1; a weak D match, TRBD1 (5 bases). CDR3 length: 15 amino acids. The germline V gene has CDR1 MGHRA and CDR2 YSYEKL. The V and J ends lost 4 bases and 6 bases respectively, with 18 bases between them. CDR3 protein: CASSRGWQSLSEAFF. The DNA for the CDR3 is TGCGCCAGCAGCCGGGGCTGGCAGAGTCTATCTGAAGCTTTCTTT.

This chain joins TRBV5-6 and TRBJ2-7, with TRBD2 as a possible D gene (7 bases). V lost 2 bases and J 5 bases, leaving 20 bases between the germline ends. This CDR3 is built from 16 residues. Looked up from germline, CDR1 is SGHDT and CDR2 is YYEEEE. DNA for the CDR3: TGTGCCAGCAGCTTTGGTCTCGGGGGGCTGGTGGACGAGCAGTACTTC. This encodes CASSFGLGGLVDEQYF.

The table lists this clone with a few counts. V gene TRBV2 combines with J gene TRBJ2-1, with D tentatively TRBD1 (6 bases). Germline values: CDR1 SNHLY, CDR2 FYNNEI. The CDR3 spans 13 residues. V shed 10 bases and J shed 2 bases, with 12 bases lying between them. CDR3 amino acids: CATRGGPYNEQFF. CDR3 nucleotide sequence: TGTGCCACCAGGGGTGGCCCCTACAATGAGCAGTTCTTC.